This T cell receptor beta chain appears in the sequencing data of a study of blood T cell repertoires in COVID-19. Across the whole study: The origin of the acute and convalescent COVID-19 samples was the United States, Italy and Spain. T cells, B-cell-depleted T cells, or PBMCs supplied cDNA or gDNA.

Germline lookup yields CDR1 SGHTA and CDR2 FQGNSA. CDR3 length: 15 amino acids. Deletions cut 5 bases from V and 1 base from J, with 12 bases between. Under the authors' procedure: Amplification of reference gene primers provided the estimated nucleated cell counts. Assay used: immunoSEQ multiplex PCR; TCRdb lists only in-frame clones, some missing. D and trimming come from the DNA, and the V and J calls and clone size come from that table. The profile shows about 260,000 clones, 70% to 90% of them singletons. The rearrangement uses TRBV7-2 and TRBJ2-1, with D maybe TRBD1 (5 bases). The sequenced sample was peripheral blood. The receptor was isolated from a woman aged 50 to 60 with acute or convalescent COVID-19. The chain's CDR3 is CASSQWTPSYNEQFF. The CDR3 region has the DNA TGTGCCAGCAGCCAATGGACACCATCCTACAATGAGCAGTTCTTC.